The sequence of this TCR beta chain was determined in a study of blood T cells in healthy people across ages. Study-wide findings and caveats: Unsorted PBMCs blocked a conclusive comparison of naive and antigen-experienced cells. Researchers deemed the diversity estimates from one million T cells underestimates. Long-lived donors exceeded aged donors in naive CD4+ cells and diversity.

It was with a sample-barcoded 5' primer and a J-beta primer mix that a second PCR of about 6 to 12 cycles was run. TCRdb used MiXCR to reprocess the 5' RACE reads, holding one entry per CDR3 protein. In the table there are about 1.5 million distinct CDR3 sequences, 40% to 50% of which are singletons. In the case of this clonotype: Its specificity is unknown.

The V end lost 5 bases, the J end lost 11 bases, and 24 bases lay between the germline ends. The germline gives CDR1 SGHVS, CDR2 FQNEAQ. This CDR3 region has 15 residues. The chain recombines TRBV7-8 with TRBJ2-5, with TRBD1 as a possible D gene (5 bases). The clonotype originates from a young woman in good health. Specimen: blood. The CDR3 sequence is CASSTSAVQAQEQYF. CDR3 DNA: TGTGCCAGCAGCACATCAGCCGTACAGGCGCAGGAGCAGTACTTC.